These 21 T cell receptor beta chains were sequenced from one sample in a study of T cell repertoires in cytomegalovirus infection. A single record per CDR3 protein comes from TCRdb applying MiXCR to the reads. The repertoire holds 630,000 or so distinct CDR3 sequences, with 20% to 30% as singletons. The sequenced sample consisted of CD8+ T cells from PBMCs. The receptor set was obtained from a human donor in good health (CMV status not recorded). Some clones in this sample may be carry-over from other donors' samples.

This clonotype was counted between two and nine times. The CDR3 spells CASNRRKGALDEQFF. For the CDR3, the DNA is TGTGCCAGCAACCGGAGAAAGGGGGCCTTGGATGAGCAGTTCTTC. The chain has TRBV28 and TRBJ2-1, with 7 bases matching TRBD1. CDR1 and CDR2 from the germline V gene are MDHEN and SYDVKM. Losses at the gene ends were 7 bases for V and 8 bases for J; bases not matched to a gene: 14. The CDR3 is 15 amino acids.

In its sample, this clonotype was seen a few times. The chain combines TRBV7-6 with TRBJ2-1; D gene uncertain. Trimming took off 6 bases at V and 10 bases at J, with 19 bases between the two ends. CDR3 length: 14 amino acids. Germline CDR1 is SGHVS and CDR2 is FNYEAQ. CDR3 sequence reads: CASRHPGERREQFF. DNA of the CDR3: TGTGCCAGCAGACATCCGGGTGAGCGCCGGGAGCAGTTCTTC.

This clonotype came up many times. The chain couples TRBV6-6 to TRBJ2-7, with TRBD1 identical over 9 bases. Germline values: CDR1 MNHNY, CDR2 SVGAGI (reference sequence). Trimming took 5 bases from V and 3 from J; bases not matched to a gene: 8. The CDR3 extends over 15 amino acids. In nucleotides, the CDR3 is TGTGCCAGCAGTCAGATCCGGGACAGGGTCTACGAGCAGTACTTC. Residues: CASSQIRDRVYEQYF.

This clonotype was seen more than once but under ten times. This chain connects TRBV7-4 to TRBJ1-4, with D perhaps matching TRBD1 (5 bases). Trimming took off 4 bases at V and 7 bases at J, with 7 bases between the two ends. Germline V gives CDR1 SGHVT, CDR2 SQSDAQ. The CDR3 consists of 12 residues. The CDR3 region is CASSSRGEKLFF. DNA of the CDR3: TGTGCCAGCAGCTCTAGGGGTGAAAAACTGTTTTTT.

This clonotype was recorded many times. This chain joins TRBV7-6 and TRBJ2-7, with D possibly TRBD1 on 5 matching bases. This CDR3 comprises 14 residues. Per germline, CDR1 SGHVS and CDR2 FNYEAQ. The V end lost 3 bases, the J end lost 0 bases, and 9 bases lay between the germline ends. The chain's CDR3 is CASSLETASYEQYF. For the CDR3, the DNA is TGTGCCAGCAGCTTGGAGACAGCCTCCTACGAGCAGTACTTC.

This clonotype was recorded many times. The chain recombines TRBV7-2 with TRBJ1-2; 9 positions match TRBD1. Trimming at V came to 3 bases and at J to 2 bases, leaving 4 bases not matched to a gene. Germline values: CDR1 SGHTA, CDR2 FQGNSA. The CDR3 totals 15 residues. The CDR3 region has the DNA TGTGCCAGCAGCTTTACCGGGACAGGGAACTATGGCTACACCTTC. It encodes CASSFTGTGNYGYTF.

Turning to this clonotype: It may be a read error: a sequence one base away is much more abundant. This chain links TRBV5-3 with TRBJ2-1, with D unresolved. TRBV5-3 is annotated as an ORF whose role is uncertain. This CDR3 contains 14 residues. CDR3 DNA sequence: TGTGACAGCAGCCCGATAGTGTCCTACAATGAGCAGTTCTTC. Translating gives CDSSPIVSYNEQFF.

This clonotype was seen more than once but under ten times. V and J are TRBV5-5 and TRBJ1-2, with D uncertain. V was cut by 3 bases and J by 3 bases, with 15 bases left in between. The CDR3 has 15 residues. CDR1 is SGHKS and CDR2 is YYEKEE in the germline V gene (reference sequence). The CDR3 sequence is CASSSLNEDYYGYTF. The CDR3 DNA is TGTGCCAGCAGCTCGCTTAACGAAGACTACTATGGCTACACCTTC.

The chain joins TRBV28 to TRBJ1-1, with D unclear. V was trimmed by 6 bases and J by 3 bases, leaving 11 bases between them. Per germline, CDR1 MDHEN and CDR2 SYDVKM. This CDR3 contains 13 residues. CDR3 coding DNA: TGTGCCAGCAGACTCCCCGGGGACACTGAAGCTTTCTTT. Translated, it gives CASRLPGDTEAFF. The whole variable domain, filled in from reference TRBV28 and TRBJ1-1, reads DVKVTQSSRYLVKRTGEKVFLECVQDMDHENMFWYRQDPGLGLRLIYFSYDVKMKEKGDIPEGYSVSREKKERFSLILESASTNQTSMYLCASRLPGDTEAFFGQGTRLTVV.

In DNA, the CDR3 is TGTGCCAGCAGTATGGGACAGGGCGTTTGGAGCGGGGAGCTGTTTTTT. Protein product: CASSMGQGVWSGELFF. The chain recombines TRBV6-6 with TRBJ2-2; 9 nucleotides line up with TRBD1. V dropped 5 bases and J dropped 7; count of bases not matched to a gene: 11. The CDR3 sequence is 16 residues long. CDR1 and CDR2 from the germline V gene are MNHNY and SVGAGI (reference sequence).

CDR3 sequence reads: CASSGDRGRTEAFF. CDR3 coding DNA: TGTGCCAGCAGTGGTGACAGGGGGCGAACTGAAGCTTTCTTT. The chain carries TRBV6-6 and TRBJ1-1; 10 nucleotides agree with TRBD1. V lost 5 bases, J lost 5 bases, and 5 bases stayed unmatched. This CDR3 comprises 14 residues. Looked up from germline, CDR1 is MNHNY and CDR2 is SVGAGI (reference sequence).

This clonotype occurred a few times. CDR3 region: CSATEGRSYGYTF. The DNA for the CDR3 is TGCAGTGCTACCGAGGGACGGTCCTATGGCTACACCTTC. V and J are TRBV20-1 and TRBJ1-2; possibly TRBD1 for D (5 bases). Looked up from germline, CDR1 is DFQATT and CDR2 is SNEGSKA (reference sequence). V lost 4 bases and J lost 4, with 13 bases in between. There are 13 residues in the CDR3.

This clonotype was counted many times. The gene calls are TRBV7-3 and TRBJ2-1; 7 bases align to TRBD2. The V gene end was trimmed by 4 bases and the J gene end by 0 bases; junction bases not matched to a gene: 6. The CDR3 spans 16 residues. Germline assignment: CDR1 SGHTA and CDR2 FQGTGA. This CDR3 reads CASSSGLVASYNEQFF. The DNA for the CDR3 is TGTGCCAGCAGCTCCGGACTAGTAGCCTCCTACAATGAGCAGTTCTTC.

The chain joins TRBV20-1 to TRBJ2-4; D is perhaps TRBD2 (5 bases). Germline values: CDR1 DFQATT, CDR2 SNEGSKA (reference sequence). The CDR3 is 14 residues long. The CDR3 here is CSRGAELAKNIQYF. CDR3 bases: TGCAGCCGCGGAGCGGAACTAGCCAAAAACATTCAGTACTTC.

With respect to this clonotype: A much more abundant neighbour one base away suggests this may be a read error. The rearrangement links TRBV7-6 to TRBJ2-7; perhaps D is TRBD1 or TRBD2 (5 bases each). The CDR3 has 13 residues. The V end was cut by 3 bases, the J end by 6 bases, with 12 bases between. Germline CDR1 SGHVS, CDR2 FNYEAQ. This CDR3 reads CASSLMGPLEQYF. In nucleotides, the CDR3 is TGTGCCAGCAGCTTGATGGGACCCCTCGAGCAGTACTTC.

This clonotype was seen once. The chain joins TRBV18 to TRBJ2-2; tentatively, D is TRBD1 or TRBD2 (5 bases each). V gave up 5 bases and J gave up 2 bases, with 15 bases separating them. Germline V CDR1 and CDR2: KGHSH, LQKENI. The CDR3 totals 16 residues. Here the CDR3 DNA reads TGTGCCAGCTCAAACTCGTTCGGGGCTAACACCGGGGAGCTGTTTTTT. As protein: CASSNSFGANTGELFF.

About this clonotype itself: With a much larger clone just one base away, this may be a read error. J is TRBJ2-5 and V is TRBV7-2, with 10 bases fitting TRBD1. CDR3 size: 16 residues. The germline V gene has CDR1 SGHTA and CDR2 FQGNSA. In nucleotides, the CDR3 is TGTGCCAGCAGCTTAGCGGACAGGGGGATTTACGAGACCCAGCACTTC. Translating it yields CASSLADRGIYETQHF.

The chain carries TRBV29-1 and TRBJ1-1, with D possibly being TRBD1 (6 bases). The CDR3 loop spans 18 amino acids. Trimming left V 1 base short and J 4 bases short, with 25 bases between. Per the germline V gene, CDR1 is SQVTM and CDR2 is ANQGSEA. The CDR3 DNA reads TGCAGCGTTGAAGGGAGGGCGATCGCACTGGGGGCGGCCACTGAAGCTTTCTTT. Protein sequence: CSVEGRAIALGAATEAFF.

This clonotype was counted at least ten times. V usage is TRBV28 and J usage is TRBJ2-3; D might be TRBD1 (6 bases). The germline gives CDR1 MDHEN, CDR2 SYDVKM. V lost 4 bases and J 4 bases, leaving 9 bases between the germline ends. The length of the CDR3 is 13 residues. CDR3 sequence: CASSWTDPDTQYF. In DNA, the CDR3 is TGTGCCAGCAGTTGGACAGATCCAGATACGCAGTATTTT. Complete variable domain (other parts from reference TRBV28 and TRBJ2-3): DVKVTQSSRYLVKRTGEKVFLECVQDMDHENMFWYRQDPGLGLRLIYFSYDVKMKEKGDIPEGYSVSREKKERFSLILESASTNQTSMYLCASSWTDPDTQYFGPGTRLTVL.

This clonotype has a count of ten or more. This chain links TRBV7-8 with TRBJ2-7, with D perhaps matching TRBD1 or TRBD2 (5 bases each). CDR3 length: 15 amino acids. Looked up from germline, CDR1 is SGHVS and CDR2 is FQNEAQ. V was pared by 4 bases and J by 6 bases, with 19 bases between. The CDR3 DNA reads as TGTGCCAGCAGCTCCCGGATGGGGGAACTGGCCGAGCAGTACGTC. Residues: CASSSRMGELAEQYV.

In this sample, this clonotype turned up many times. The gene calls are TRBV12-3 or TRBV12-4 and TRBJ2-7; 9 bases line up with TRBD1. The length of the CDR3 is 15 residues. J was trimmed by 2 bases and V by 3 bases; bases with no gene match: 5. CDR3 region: CASSFRDRATYEQYF. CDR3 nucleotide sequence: TGTGCCAGCAGTTTCCGGGACAGGGCAACCTACGAGCAGTACTTC.